Listed below are T cell receptor beta chains from one sample, sequenced in a study of early T cells in non-severe SARS-CoV-2 infection. Via MiXCR, TCRdb re-called the 5' RACE reads, giving one row per CDR3 protein. Among tens of thousands of distinct CDR3 sequences listed, 12% to 15% were seen once. Sequencing input: whole blood. The receptors were gathered from an adult who was a healthcare worker with PCR-confirmed SARS-CoV-2 infection or an uninfected control (not recorded which). CDR3s include the opening cysteine and the closing phenylalanine or tryptophan. The D gene is left open where the match is weak. For some rows the clone size is stated as once, few or many, or as a class when expanded; others skip it.

>TRBJ1-2|NA|NA|TRBV29-1
CSVEDFTSPNGGYTF
TGCAGCGTTGAAGATTTTACCTCCCCGAATGGTGGCTACACCTTC
>TRBJ1-2|few|NA|TRBV4-1
CASSQLRQVGYGYTF
TGCGCCAGCAGCCAACTACGGCAGGTCGGCTATGGCTACACCTTC
>TRBJ1-1|many|NA|TRBV7-2
CASSSSYTLNTEAFF
TGTGCCAGCAGCTCCTCCTACACATTGAACACTGAAGCTTTCTTT
>TRBJ1-6|NA|NA|TRBV20-1
CSASGEGSYNSPLHF
TGCAGTGCTAGCGGGGAGGGCTCCTATAATTCACCCCTCCACTTT
>TRBJ2-7|few|NA|TRBV28
CASMRGRHSYEQYF
TGTGCCAGCATGAGGGGCAGGCACTCCTACGAGCAGTACTTC
>TRBJ1-1|NA|TRBD1|TRBV28
CASSLMATGRAFF
TGTGCCAGCAGTTTAATGGCGACAGGGAGGGCTTTCTTT
>TRBJ1-5|NA|NA|TRBV12-3/TRBV12-4
CASSFHSGGAVDTQHF
TGTGCCAGCAGTTTTCATAGCGGGGGGGCCGTAGATACGCAGCATTTT
>TRBJ1-5|NA|TRBD1|TRBV28
CASTTGGNQPQHF
TGTGCCAGCACAACAGGGGGCAATCAGCCCCAGCATTTT
>TRBJ1-1|few|TRBD1|TRBV6-2/TRBV6-3
CASRSRGQNTEAFF
TGTGCCAGCAGATCCAGGGGGCAGAACACTGAAGCTTTCTTT
>TRBJ2-5|many|NA|TRBV29-1
CSVDLPQETQYF
TGCAGCGTTGATTTGCCCCAAGAGACCCAGTACTTC
>TRBJ1-1|few|NA|TRBV3-1
CASSPRVLNAEAFF
TGTGCCAGCAGCCCCAGGGTTCTGAATGCTGAAGCTTTCTTT
>TRBJ2-2|few|NA|TRBV11-1
CASSLVPPDTGELFF
TGTGCCAGCAGCTTAGTCCCCCCGGACACCGGGGAGCTGTTTTTT
>TRBJ1-1|NA|NA|TRBV5-1
CASSFGLLAGDLNTEAFF
TGCGCCAGCAGCTTTGGTTTATTGGCGGGGGACTTGAACACTGAAGCTTTCTTT
>TRBJ2-7|once|NA|TRBV28
CASSSSTTYEQYF
TGTGCCAGCAGTTCCTCCACTACCTACGAGCAGTACTTC
>TRBJ1-6|few|NA|TRBV14
CASSQGFYVTRGNSPLHF
TGTGCCAGCAGCCAAGGATTTTATGTGACCAGGGGAAATTCACCCCTCCACTTT
>TRBJ2-7|NA|TRBD1|TRBV5-6
CASNPMDRENLGQYF
TGTGCCAGCAACCCGATGGACAGGGAAAATCTCGGGCAGTACTTC
>TRBJ2-1|NA|NA|TRBV2
CGSSGYLTGNEQFF
TGTGGCAGCAGTGGCTATCTCACCGGGAATGAGCAGTTCTTC
>TRBJ2-1|NA|NA|TRBV12-3/TRBV12-4
CASSLASGTFFNEQFF
TGTGCCAGCAGTTTAGCGAGCGGTACTTTTTTCAATGAGCAGTTCTTC
>TRBJ1-5|NA|NA|TRBV29-1
CSGGQPNQPQHF
TGCAGCGGTGGACAGCCAAATCAGCCCCAGCATTTT
>TRBJ1-2|NA|NA|TRBV9
CASSVVEGYTF
TGTGCCAGCAGCGTAGTTGAAGGCTACACCTTC
>TRBJ2-7|NA|NA|TRBV20-1
CSASAGNRAYEQYF
TGCAGTGCTAGCGCAGGGAACAGGGCCTACGAGCAGTACTTC
>TRBJ2-7|NA|NA|TRBV5-5
CASSAGPYYEQYF
TGTGCCAGCAGCGCGGGCCCGTACTACGAGCAGTACTTC
>TRBJ2-5|NA|NA|TRBV12-3/TRBV12-4
CASTRDTQETQYF
TGTGCCAGCACCCGGGACACCCAAGAGACCCAGTACTTC
>TRBJ2-5|many|TRBD2|TRBV7-2
CASSLIRRGGFWSETQYF
TGTGCCAGCAGCTTAATCAGGCGGGGGGGCTTTTGGTCTGAGACCCAGTACTTC
>TRBJ2-5|many|TRBD2|TRBV28
CASGLAGGKETQYF
TGTGCCAGCGGACTAGCGGGGGGTAAAGAGACCCAGTACTTC
>TRBJ2-7|NA|NA|TRBV10-3
CAISRTSNEQYF
TGTGCCATCAGCCGAACTAGTAACGAGCAGTACTTC
>TRBJ2-7|few|NA|TRBV19
CASSTLYEQYF
TGTGCCAGTAGTACCCTCTACGAGCAGTACTTC
>TRBJ2-3|many|TRBD1|TRBV20-1
CSARGDRSTDTQYF
TGCAGTGCTAGAGGGGACAGATCGACAGATACGCAGTATTTT
>TRBJ2-2|few|NA|TRBV28
CASSPHPLAGSTGELFF
TGTGCCAGCAGTCCACATCCCCTCGCAGGGAGCACCGGGGAGCTGTTTTTT
>TRBJ1-2|NA|NA|TRBV14
CASSQETGSDYGYTF
TGTGCCAGCAGCCAAGAGACAGGTTCGGACTATGGCTACACCTTC
>TRBJ1-1|NA|TRBD1|TRBV7-8
CASSAGQGATEAFF
TGTGCCAGCAGCGCCGGACAGGGGGCCACTGAAGCTTTCTTT
>TRBJ1-4|NA|NA|TRBV7-2
CASSRANTQEKLFF
TGTGCCAGCAGTCGGGCCAATACTCAAGAAAAACTGTTTTTT
>TRBJ2-3|many|TRBD1|TRBV5-1
CASSYRTGGSDTQYF
TGCGCCAGCAGCTACCGGACAGGGGGCTCGGATACGCAGTATTTT
>TRBJ2-1|many|NA|TRBV29-1
CSVEWGIGYNEQFF
TGCAGCGTTGAATGGGGTATTGGGTACAATGAGCAGTTCTTC
>TRBJ1-5|NA|NA|TRBV28
CASTWGHSNQPQHF
TGTGCCAGCACCTGGGGGCATAGCAATCAGCCCCAGCATTTT
>TRBJ2-1|NA|NA|TRBV4-1
CASSQDQGGPTAYNEQFF
TGCGCCAGCAGCCAAGATCAAGGGGGGCCGACCGCCTACAATGAGCAGTTCTTC
>TRBJ1-2|few|TRBD1|TRBV6-2/TRBV6-3
CASSQRTGQNRYGYTF
TGTGCCAGCAGTCAGCGGACAGGACAGAACCGCTATGGCTACACCTTC
>TRBJ1-4|NA|NA|TRBV7-3
CASSSRPGEKLFF
TGTGCCAGCAGCTCAAGACCGGGTGAAAAACTGTTTTTT
>TRBJ2-2|many|NA|TRBV15
CATTPVLSEGELFF
TGTGCCACCACCCCGGTCCTTTCAGAAGGGGAGCTGTTTTTT
>TRBJ1-4|few|NA|TRBV5-1
CASRLREGGEKLFF
TGCGCCAGCAGACTACGGGAAGGAGGGGAAAAACTGTTTTTT
>TRBJ1-2|many|TRBD1|TRBV28
CAVRDSTVNNYGYTF
TGTGCTGTAAGGGACAGCACAGTCAATAACTATGGCTACACCTTC
>TRBJ1-5|NA|NA|TRBV20-1
CSAREGGDQPQHF
TGCAGTGCTAGAGAAGGCGGGGACCAGCCCCAGCATTTT
>TRBJ2-1|once|TRBD2|TRBV12-5
CASGTLGGRRNEQFF
TGTGCTAGTGGTACCCTCGGGGGGAGGCGCAATGAGCAGTTCTTC
>TRBJ2-3|few|NA|TRBV2
CASSPTDTQYF
TGTGCCAGCAGCCCGACAGATACGCAGTATTTT
>TRBJ2-2|NA|NA|TRBV15
CATSSITRTGELFF
TGTGCCACCAGCAGTATTACTCGCACCGGGGAGCTGTTTTTT
>TRBJ1-1|few|NA|TRBV20-1
CSAKKRLGGNTEAFF
TGCAGTGCTAAGAAAAGGTTGGGAGGTAACACTGAAGCTTTCTTT
>TRBJ2-3|NA|TRBD2|TRBV7-2
CASSLTSGGYTDTQYF
TGTGCCAGCAGCTTAACTAGCGGGGGGTATACAGATACGCAGTATTTT